The next 3 T cell receptor beta chains were all read from a single sample in a study of CD8 T cells in ankylosing spondylitis. TCRdb itself ran the 5' RACE reads through MiXCR, one entry per CDR3 protein. This sample has more than 150,000 distinct CDR3 sequences, with 18% found just once. The specimen sequenced was blood, either unsorted or a sorted T cell fraction (not recorded which). The receptors shown here come from a male donor aged 10-29 years with ankylosing spondylitis or in good health (not recorded which).

This clonotype has at least ten counts. The V gene is TRBV7-9, the J gene TRBJ1-6; D unclear. The CDR3 covers 12 residues. Looked up from germline, CDR1 is SEHNR and CDR2 is FQNEAQ (reference sequence). V lost 7 bases, J lost 5 bases, and 6 bases lay in between. The CDR3 loop is CASTGNNSPLHF. The CDR3 region has the DNA TGTGCCAGCACCGGGAATAATTCACCCCTCCACTTT.

This clonotype was recorded at least ten times. The chain carries TRBV19 and TRBJ2-4, with 7 bases identical to TRBD2. V shed 7 bases, J shed 0 bases, and the junction held 9 bases outside the gene matches. The germline gives CDR1 LNHDA, CDR2 SQIVND (reference sequence). The CDR3 is made up of 16 amino acids. CDR3 loop: CASTHFGGLAKNIQYF. The CDR3, as DNA: TGTGCCAGTACCCATTTCGGGGGGTTAGCCAAAAACATTCAGTACTTC.

This clonotype was detected ten times or more. This chain connects TRBV5-1 to TRBJ1-1; possible D gene TRBD1, 6 bases. The CDR3 is 15 residues long. CDR1 and CDR2 (germline): SGHRS, YFSETQ. V gave up 0 bases and J gave up 1 base, with 10 bases separating them. CDR3 bases: TGCGCCAGCAGCTTGGATTGGGGGCAGAACACTGAAGCTTTCTTT. This gives the protein CASSLDWGQNTEAFF.